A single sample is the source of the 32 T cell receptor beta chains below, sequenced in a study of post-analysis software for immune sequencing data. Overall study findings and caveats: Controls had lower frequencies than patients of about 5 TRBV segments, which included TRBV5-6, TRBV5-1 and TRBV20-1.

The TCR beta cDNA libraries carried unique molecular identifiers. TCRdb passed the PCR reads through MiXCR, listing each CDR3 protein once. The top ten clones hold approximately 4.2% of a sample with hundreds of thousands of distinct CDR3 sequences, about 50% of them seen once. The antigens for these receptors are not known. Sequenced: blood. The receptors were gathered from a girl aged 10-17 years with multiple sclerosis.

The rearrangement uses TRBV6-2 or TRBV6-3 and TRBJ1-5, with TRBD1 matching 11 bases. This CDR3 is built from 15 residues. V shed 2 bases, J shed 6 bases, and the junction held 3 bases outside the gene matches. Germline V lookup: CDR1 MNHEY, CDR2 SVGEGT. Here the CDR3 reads CASSYPGTGGQPQHF. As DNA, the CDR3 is TGTGCCAGCAGTTACCCCGGGACAGGGGGTCAGCCCCAGCATTTT.

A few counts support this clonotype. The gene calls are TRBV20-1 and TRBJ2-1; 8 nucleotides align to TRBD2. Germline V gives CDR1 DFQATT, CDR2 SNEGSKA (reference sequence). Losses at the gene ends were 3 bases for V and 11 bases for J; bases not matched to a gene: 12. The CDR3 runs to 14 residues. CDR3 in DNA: TGCAGTGCTAGCTCCCCCGGGAGGGCCGCGAAGCAGTTCTTC. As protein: CSASSPGRAAKQFF.

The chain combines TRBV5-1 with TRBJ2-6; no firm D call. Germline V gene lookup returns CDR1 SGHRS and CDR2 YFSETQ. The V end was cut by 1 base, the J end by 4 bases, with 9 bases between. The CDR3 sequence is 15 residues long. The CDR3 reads CASSLRSQGANVLTF. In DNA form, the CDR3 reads TGCGCCAGCAGCTTGAGATCACAAGGGGCCAACGTCCTGACTTTC.

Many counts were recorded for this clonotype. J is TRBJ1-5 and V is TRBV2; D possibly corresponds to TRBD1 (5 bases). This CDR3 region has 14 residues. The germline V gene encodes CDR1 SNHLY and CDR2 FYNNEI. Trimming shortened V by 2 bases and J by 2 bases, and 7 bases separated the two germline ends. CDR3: CASSEYRRNQPQHF. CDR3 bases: TGTGCCAGCAGTGAATACAGGCGCAATCAGCCCCAGCATTTT.

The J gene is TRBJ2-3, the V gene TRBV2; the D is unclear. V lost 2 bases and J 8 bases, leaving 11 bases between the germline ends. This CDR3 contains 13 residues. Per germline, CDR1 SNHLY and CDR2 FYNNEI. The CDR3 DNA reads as TGTGCCAGCAGTGAACTCCCGCGCGGTACGCAGTATTTT. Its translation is CASSELPRGTQYF.

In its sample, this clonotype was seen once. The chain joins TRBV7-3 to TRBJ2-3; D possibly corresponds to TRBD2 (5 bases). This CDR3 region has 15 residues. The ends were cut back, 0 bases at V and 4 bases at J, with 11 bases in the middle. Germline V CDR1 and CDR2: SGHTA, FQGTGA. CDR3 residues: CASSLTRGSPDTQYF. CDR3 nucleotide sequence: TGTGCCAGCAGCTTAACCAGAGGGAGCCCAGATACGCAGTATTTT.

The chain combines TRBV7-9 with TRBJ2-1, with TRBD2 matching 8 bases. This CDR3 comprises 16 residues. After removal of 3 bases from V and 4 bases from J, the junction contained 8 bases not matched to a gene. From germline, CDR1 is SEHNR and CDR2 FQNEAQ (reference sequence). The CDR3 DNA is TGTGCCAGCAGCTTTAGAGGGGCGGGAGGATACAATGAGCAGTTCTTC. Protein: CASSFRGAGGYNEQFF. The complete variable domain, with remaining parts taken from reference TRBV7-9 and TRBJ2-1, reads DTGVSQNPRHKITKRGQNVTFRCDPISEHNRLYWYRQTLGQGPEFLTYFQNEAQLEKSRLLSDRFSAERPKGSFSTLEIQRTEQGDSAMYLCASSFRGAGGYNEQFFGPGTRLTVL.

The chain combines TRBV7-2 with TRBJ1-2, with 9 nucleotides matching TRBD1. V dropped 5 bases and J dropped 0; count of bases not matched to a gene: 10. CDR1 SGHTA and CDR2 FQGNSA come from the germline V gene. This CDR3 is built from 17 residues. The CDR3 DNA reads TGTGCCAGCAGCGCGTGGCACAGGGGGCCGACTAACTATGGCTACACCTTC. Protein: CASSAWHRGPTNYGYTF.

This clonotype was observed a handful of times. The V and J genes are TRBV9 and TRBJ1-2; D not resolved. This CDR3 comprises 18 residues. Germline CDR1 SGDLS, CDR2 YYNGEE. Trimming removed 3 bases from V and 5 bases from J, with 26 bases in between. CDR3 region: CASSAPGSSTAKGYGYTF. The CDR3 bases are TGTGCCAGCAGCGCCCCCGGGAGTTCCACGGCAAAGGGTTATGGCTACACCTTC. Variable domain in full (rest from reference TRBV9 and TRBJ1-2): DSGVTQTPKHLITATGQRVTLRCSPRSGDLSVYWYQQSLDQGLQFLIQYYNGEERAKGNILERFSAQQFPDLHSELNLSSLELGDSALYFCASSAPGSSTAKGYGYTFGSGTRLTVV.

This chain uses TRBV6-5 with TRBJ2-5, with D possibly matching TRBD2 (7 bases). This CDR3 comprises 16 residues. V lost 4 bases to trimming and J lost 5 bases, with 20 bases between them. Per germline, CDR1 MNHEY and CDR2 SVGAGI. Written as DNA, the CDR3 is TGTGCCAGCAGTTCCTTCCGGGGGGCCCGAGGGGAGACCCAGTACTTC. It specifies CASSSFRGARGETQYF.

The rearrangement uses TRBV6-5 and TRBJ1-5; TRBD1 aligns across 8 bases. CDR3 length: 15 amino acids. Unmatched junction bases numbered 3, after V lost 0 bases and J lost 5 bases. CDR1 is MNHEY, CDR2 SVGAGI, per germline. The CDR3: CASSYSTGAHQPQHF. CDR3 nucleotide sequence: TGTGCCAGCAGTTACTCGACAGGGGCACATCAGCCCCAGCATTTT.

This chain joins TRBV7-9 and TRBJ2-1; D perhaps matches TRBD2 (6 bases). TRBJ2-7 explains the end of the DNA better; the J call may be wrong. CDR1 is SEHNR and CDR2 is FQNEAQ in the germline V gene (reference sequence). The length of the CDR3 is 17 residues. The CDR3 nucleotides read TGTGCCAGCTCGACCCCCCAGGGAGGCGATAGCTACAATGAGCAGTACTTC. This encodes CASSTPQGGDSYNEQYF.

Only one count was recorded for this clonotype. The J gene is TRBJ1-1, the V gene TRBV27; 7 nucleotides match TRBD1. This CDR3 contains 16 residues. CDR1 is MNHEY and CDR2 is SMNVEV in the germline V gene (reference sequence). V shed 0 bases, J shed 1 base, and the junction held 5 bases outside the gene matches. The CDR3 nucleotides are TGTGCCAGCAGTTTATCCTCCAGGGGGTGGAACACTGAAGCTTTCTTT. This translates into CASSLSSRGWNTEAFF.

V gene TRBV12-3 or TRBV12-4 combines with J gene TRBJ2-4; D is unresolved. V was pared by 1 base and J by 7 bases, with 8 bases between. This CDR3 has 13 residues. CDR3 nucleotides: TGTGCCAGCAGTTTAGGGCATACGAACATTCAGTACTTC. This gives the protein CASSLGHTNIQYF.

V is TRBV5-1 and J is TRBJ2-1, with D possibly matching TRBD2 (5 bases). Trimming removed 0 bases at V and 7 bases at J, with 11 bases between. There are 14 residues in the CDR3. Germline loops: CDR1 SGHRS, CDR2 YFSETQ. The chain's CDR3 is CASSLGTPGNEQFF. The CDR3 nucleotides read TGCGCCAGCAGCTTGGGGACTCCTGGGAATGAGCAGTTCTTC.

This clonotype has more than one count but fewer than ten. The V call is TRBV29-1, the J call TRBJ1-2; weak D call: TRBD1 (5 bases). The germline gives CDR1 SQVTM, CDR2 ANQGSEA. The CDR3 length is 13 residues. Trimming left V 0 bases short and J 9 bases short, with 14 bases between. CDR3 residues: CSVEDQGRSSYTF. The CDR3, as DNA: TGCAGCGTTGAAGATCAGGGCAGAAGTAGCTACACCTTC. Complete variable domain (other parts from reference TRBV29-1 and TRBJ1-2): SAVISQKPSRDICQRGTSLTIQCQVDSQVTMMFWYRQQPGQSLTLIATANQGSEATYESGFVIDKFPISRPNLTFSTLTVSNMSPEDSSIYLCSVEDQGRSSYTFGSGTRLTVV.

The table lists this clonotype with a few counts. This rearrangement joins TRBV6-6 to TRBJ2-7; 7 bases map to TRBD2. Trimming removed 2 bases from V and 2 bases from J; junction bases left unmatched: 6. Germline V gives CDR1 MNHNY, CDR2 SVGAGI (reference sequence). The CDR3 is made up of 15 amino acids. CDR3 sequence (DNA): TGTGCCAGCAGTTACGGAATAGCGGGCACCTACGAGCAGTACTTC. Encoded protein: CASSYGIAGTYEQYF.

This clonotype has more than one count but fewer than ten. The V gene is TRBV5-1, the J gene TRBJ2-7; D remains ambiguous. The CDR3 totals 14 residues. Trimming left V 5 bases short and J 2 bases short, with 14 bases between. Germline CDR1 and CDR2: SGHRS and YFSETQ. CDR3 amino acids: CASSRMGTPYEQYF. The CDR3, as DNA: TGCGCCAGCAGTCGTATGGGAACCCCCTACGAGCAGTACTTC.

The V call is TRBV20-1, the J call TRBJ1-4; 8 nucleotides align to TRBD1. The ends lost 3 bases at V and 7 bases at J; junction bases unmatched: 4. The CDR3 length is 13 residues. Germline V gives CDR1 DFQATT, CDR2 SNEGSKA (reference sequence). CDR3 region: CSASNRGVEKLFF. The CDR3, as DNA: TGCAGTGCTAGCAACAGGGGGGTTGAAAAACTGTTTTTT.

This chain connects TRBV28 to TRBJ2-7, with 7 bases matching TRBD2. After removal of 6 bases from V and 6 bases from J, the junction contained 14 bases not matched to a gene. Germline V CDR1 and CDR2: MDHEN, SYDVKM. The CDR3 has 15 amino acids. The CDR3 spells CASSGGTVTLGEQYF. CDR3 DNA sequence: TGTGCCAGCAGCGGGGGGACCGTCACCCTGGGCGAGCAGTACTTC.

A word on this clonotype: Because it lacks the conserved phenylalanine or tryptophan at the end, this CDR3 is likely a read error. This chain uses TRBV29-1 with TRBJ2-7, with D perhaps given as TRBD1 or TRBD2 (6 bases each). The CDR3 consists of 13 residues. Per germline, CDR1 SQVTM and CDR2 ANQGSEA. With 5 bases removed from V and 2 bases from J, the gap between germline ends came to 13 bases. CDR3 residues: CSVTGGGPYEQYC. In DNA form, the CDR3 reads TGCAGCGTTACAGGTGGGGGGCCCTACGAGCAGTACTGC.

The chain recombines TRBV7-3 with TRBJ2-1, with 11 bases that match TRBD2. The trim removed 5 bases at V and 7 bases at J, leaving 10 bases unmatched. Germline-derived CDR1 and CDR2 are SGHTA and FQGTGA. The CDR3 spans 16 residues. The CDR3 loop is CASSPDGGLAENEQFF. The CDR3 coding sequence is TGTGCCAGCAGCCCAGACGGGGGACTAGCGGAAAATGAGCAGTTCTTC.

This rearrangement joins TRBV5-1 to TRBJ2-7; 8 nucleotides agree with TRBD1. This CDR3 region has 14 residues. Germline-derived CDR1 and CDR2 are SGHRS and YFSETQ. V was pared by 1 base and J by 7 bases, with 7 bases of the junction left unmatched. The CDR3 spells CASSLPPGQVEQYF. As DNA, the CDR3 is TGCGCCAGCAGCTTGCCTCCGGGACAGGTAGAGCAGTACTTC.

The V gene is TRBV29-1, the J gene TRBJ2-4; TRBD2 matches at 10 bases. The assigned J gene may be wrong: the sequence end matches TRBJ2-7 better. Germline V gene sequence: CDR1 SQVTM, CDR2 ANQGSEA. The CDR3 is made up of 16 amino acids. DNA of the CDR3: TGCAGCGTTGAAGATTATTCTACTAGCGGGACATACGAGCAGTACTTC. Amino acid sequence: CSVEDYSTSGTYEQYF.

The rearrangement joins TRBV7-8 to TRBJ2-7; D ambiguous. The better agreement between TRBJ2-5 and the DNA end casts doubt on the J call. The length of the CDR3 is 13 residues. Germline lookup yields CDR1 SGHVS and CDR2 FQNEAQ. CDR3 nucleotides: TGTGCCAGCAGCCTTGATAGTTTAGAGACCCAGTACTTC. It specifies CASSLDSLETQYF.

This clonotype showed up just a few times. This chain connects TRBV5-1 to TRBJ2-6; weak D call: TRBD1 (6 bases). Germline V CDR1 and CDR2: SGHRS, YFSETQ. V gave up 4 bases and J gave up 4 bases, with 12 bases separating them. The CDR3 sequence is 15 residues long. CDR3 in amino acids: CASSAWTVGANVLTF. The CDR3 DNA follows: TGCGCCAGCAGCGCATGGACAGTGGGGGCCAACGTCCTGACTTTC.

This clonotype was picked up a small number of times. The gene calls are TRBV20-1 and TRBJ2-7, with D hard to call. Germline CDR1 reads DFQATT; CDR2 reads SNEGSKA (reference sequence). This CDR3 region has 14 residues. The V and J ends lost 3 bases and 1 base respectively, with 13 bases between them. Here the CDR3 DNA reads TGCAGTGCTAGTCAGACGCCCCCGTCCTACGAGCAGTACTTC. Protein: CSASQTPPSYEQYF.

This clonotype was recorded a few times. CDR3 loop: CASSSAGQGNDEQYF. Written as DNA, the CDR3 is TGCGCCAGCAGCTCCGCGGGACAGGGGAACGACGAGCAGTACTTC. The chain recombines TRBV5-1 with TRBJ2-7, with 10 bases that match TRBD1. V was clipped by 3 bases and J by 5 bases; unmatched bases: 8. The CDR3 length is 15 residues. Per germline, CDR1 SGHRS and CDR2 YFSETQ.

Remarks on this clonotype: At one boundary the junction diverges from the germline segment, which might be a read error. The CDR3 region is CARSPPGQGETQYF. CDR3 nucleotides: TGTGCCCGCTCACCGCCGGGACAGGGAGAGACCCAGTACTTC. This chain connects TRBV18 to TRBJ2-5; TRBD1 agrees at 9 bases. The CDR3 is 14 amino acids. Per germline, CDR1 KGHSH and CDR2 LQKENI.

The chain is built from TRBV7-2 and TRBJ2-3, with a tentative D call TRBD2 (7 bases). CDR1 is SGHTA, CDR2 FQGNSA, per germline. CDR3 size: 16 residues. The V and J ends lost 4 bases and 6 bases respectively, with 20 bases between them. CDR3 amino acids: CASSSLRGAYTDTQYF. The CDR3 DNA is TGTGCCAGCAGCTCTCTCCGGGGGGCTTATACGGATACGCAGTATTTT.

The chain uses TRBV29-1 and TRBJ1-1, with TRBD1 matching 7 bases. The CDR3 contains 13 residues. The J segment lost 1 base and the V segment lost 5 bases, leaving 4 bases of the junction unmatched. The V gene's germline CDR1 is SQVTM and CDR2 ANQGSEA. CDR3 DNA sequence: TGCAGCGTTTGGGACAGAGCGAACACTGAAGCTTTCTTT. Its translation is CSVWDRANTEAFF.

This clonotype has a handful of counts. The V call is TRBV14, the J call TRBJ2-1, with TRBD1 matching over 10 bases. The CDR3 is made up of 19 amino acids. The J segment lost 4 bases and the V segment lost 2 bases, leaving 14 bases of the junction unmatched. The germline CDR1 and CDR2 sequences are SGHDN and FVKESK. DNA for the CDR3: TGTGCCAGCAGCCAACTATTGCTACGGGACAGGGGAAGGTACAATGAGCAGTTCTTC. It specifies CASSQLLLRDRGRYNEQFF.